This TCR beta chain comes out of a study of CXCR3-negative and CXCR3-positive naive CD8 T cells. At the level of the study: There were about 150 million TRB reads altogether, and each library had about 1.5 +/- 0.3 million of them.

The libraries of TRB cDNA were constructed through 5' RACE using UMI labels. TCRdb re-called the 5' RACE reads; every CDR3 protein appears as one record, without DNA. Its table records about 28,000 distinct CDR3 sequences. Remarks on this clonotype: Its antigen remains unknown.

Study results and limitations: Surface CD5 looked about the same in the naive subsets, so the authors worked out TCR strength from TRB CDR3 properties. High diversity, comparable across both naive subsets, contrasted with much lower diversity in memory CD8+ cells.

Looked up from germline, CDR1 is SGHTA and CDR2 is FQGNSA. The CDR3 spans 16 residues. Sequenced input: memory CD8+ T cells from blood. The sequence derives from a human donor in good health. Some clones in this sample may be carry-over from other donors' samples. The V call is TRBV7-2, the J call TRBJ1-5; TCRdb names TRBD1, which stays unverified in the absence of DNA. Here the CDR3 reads CASSLRSSQAGEPQHF.